This T cell receptor (beta chain) was recovered during a study of response to subunit inactivated influenza vaccine. The CDR3 contains 15 residues. CDR1 and CDR2 (germline): SGHDT, YYEEEE. V lost 2 bases, J lost 10 bases, and 8 bases stayed unmatched. One entry per CDR3 protein, called by TCRdb with MiXCR from the RT-PCR reads. Of 500,000 to 750,000 distinct CDR3 sequences listed, about 15% are singletons. The specimen was PBMCs from blood, collected about 12 days after vaccination. The TCR sequence derives from a man aged 50-60 years who received an inactivated influenza vaccine. The chain recombines TRBV5-6 with TRBJ2-1; TRBD2 agrees at 11 bases. CDR3 protein: CASSLISGRAGEQFF. As DNA, the CDR3 is TGTGCCAGCAGCTTAATTAGCGGGAGGGCCGGGGAGCAGTTCTTC. Filled out from reference TRBV5-6 and TRBJ2-1, the complete variable domain reads DAGVTQSPTHLIKTRGQQVTLRCSPKSGHDTVSWYQQALGQGPQFIFQYYEEEERQRGNFPDRFSGHQFPNYSSELNVNALLLGDSALYLCASSLISGRAGEQFFGPGTRLTVL.